This T cell receptor beta chain emerged from a study of Ad26.COV2.S vaccination and SARS-CoV-2 variants. Across the study: Dosing was one shot or two shots 56 days apart. Study-level findings and limits: TCR breadth and depth analyses may have underestimated total T cell responses. Placebo recipients trailed vaccine recipients in spike-specific TCR breadth. Considerable breadth of spike-specific CD8+ and CD4+ T cell responses has reportedly been documented following vaccination.

Trimming removed 2 bases from V and 0 bases from J, with 8 bases in between. CDR1 and CDR2 (germline): MNHEY, SVGAGI. This CDR3 is built from 15 residues. The assay was immunoSEQ multiplex PCR, and TCRdb's table has in-frame clones only and misses some. The sample has about 370,000 clones, approximately 90% seen once. Treatment denoted: 19 received Ad26.COV2.S at low or high dose, single or two shots; 5 received placebo; per-sample allocation not given. It was on day 63 after the first vaccine or placebo injection that samples were taken. Concerning this clone itself: Its antigen is currently unknown. At the DNA level, this CDR3 is encoded by other sequences in the same sample as well.

The chain uses TRBV6-5 and TRBJ1-3; TRBD1 is a possible D gene (6 bases). This TCR derives from a person between 18 and 60 years old who received the Ad26.COV2.S COVID-19 vaccine or a placebo. The sample consisted of peripheral blood, taken in a trial of Ad26.COV2.S vaccine versus placebo. CDR3 nucleotides: TGTGCCAGCAGTTACCAGGGGAGCTCTGGAAACACCATATATTTT. As protein: CASSYQGSSGNTIYF.